Described below is a single T cell receptor (beta chain) sequence and its context. Its specificity is unknown. Using RNA transcripts as the source, TCR beta CDR3 regions were amplified. TCR CDR3 underwent first-round RT-PCR with the HTBI primer set. TCRdb reanalysed the multiplex PCR reads using MiXCR and keeps one entry per CDR3 protein. The sample lists about 690,000 distinct CDR3 sequences, 17% occurring once. This sample was taken from a study of T cells in Graves' hyperthyroidism and ophthalmopathy. Diagnoses were established using clinical symptoms, serum thyroxine and TRAb, thyroid ultrasound and orbital computed tomography. The V end was cut by 2 bases, the J end by 2 bases, with 14 bases between. The germline V gene has CDR1 MNHEY and CDR2 SVGAGI. The CDR3 has 16 amino acids. General study findings and limits: Ophthalmopathy was told apart from stable hyperthyroidism by a 13 V-J model. The blood repertoire included most of the expanded thyroid clonotypes above 0.001.

The receptor comes from a man between 50 and 59 years old with Graves' hyperthyroidism. This rearrangement joins TRBV6-5 to TRBJ2-3, with TRBD2 as a possible D gene (6 bases). Material: blood. The CDR3 bases are TGTGCCAGCAGTTACGACCGGCTAGCGTACACAGATACGCAGTATTTT. This translates into CASSYDRLAYTDTQYF.